This T cell receptor beta chain was captured in a study of blood T cell repertoires in COVID-19. Study information: Sites across the United States, Italy and Spain contributed samples from acute and convalescent COVID-19. Sources were T cells, B-cell-depleted T cells, or PBMCs; the material itself was cDNA or gDNA.

Germline assignment: CDR1 SNHLY and CDR2 FYNNEI. This CDR3 contains 14 residues. J gave up 4 bases and V 6 bases, and 2 bases lay outside the gene matches. Per the original methods: Amplification from reference gene primers served as the basis for estimated nucleated cell counts. The table came from immunoSEQ multiplex PCR; TCRdb's copy has only in-frame clones and leaves some out. For V, J and clone size, that table is used; D and trimming come from the DNA. The data hold around 300,000 clones, with approximately 90% observed a single time. Patients from Seattle were sampled longitudinally, starting during active infection.

The origin of this receptor is a woman in her twenties or thirties with COVID-19, enrolled during active disease. Sequencing used peripheral blood. This chain connects TRBV2 to TRBJ2-3; 12 bases agree with TRBD2. The CDR3 nucleotides read TGTGCCAGCAGGACTAGCGGGAGTCCAGATACGCAGTATTTT. As protein: CASRTSGSPDTQYF.